Shown below are 28 T cell receptor beta chains from a single sample sequenced in a study of cytomegalovirus exposure and HLA in healthy donors. Primers: 60 Vbeta forward and 13 Jbeta reverse. Only in-frame clones appear in the TCRdb table, and some are missing; sequencing was by immunoSEQ multiplex PCR. Here the sample spans fewer than 95,000 clones, approximately 80% being singletons. Sequencing was done on a sample of PBMCs. These receptors were taken from a man younger than 35 in good health and CMV-seronegative.

The chain couples TRBV2 to TRBJ2-7, with D possibly being TRBD1 (5 bases). There are 14 residues in the CDR3. Per germline, CDR1 SNHLY and CDR2 FYNNEI. V was clipped by 6 bases and J by 2 bases, with 14 bases between them. CDR3 sequence reads: CASRRTLGPYEQYF. The CDR3 region has the DNA TGTGCCAGCAGGAGGACATTAGGGCCCTACGAGCAGTACTTC.

The rearrangement links TRBV6-1 to TRBJ1-5; D remains ambiguous. There are 14 residues in the CDR3. The germline V gene has CDR1 MNHNS and CDR2 SASEGT. V lost 8 bases and J lost 11, with 22 bases in between. The CDR3 nucleotides read TGTGCCAGCGAGGAGTCCGGGCGGAGGGCAGCCCAGCATTTT. Translation gives CASEESGRRAAQHF.

This clone showed up just once. The rearrangement links TRBV13 to TRBJ1-2; 8 bases align to TRBD1. Germline values: CDR1 PRHDT, CDR2 FYEKMQ (reference sequence). Trimming took 2 bases from V and 0 from J; bases not matched to a gene: 17. This CDR3 contains 20 residues. The chain's CDR3 is CASSLNPVGTGGTANYGYTF. The CDR3 nucleotides are TGTGCCAGCAGCTTAAATCCTGTGGGGACAGGAGGGACAGCTAACTATGGCTACACCTTC.

The J gene is TRBJ2-3, the V gene TRBV19, with 11 bases lining up with TRBD2. The V and J ends lost 2 bases and 2 bases, in that order; junction bases with no gene match: 3. CDR1 and CDR2 (germline): LNHDA, SQIVND (reference sequence). CDR3 length: 16 residues. The CDR3 reads CASSIIAGGPTDTQYF. In nucleotides, the CDR3 is TGTGCCAGTAGTATAATAGCGGGGGGGCCCACAGATACGCAGTATTTT.

V and J are TRBV6-5 and TRBJ2-1, with 10 nucleotides matching TRBD1. This CDR3 has 14 residues. Germline CDR1 MNHEY, CDR2 SVGAGI. The J segment lost 7 bases and the V segment lost 10 bases, leaving 10 bases of the junction unmatched. The DNA for the CDR3 is TGTGCCACATCGTGGGGACAGGGGACAAATGAGCAGTTCTTC. It translates to CATSWGQGTNEQFF.

This clone was observed a handful of times. The chain uses TRBV7-2 and TRBJ1-6; D not certain. Germline V gives CDR1 SGHTA, CDR2 FQGNSA. The CDR3 spans 20 residues. The V end lost 0 bases, the J end lost 0 bases, and 18 bases lay between the germline ends. CDR3 sequence (DNA): TGTGCCAGCAGCTTAGCCCGGACGGGAATAGTGAGCTCCTATAATTCACCCCTCCACTTT. This gives the protein CASSLARTGIVSSYNSPLHF. Combining the CDR3 with reference TRBV7-2 and TRBJ1-6 gives the whole variable domain GAGVSQSPSNKVTEKGKDVELRCDPISGHTALYWYRQSLGQGLEFLIYFQGNSAPDKSGLPSDRFSAERTGGSVSTLTIQRTQQEDSAVYLCASSLARTGIVSSYNSPLHFGNGTRLTVT.

This clone was picked up one time. V gene TRBV10-3 combines with J gene TRBJ2-7, with D perhaps matching TRBD1 (6 bases). Germline CDR1 reads ENHRY; CDR2 reads SYGVKD. Trimming removed 3 bases at V and 3 bases at J, with 12 bases between. The CDR3 loop spans 14 amino acids. The CDR3 protein is CAISERTEDYEQYF. The CDR3 DNA is TGTGCCATCAGTGAAAGGACAGAAGACTACGAGCAGTACTTC.

This sequence joins TRBV7-9 and TRBJ2-1; 8 positions match TRBD1. CDR3 length: 17 residues. The germline CDR1 and CDR2 sequences are SEHNR and FQNEAQ (reference sequence). V dropped 4 bases and J dropped 7; count of bases not matched to a gene: 15. The CDR3 DNA sequence: TGTGCCAGCAGCTCGTTGGAAGGCAGGGGGCGGGAAAATGAGCAGTTCTTC. Its protein product is CASSSLEGRGRENEQFF.

The sample holds a few counts of this clone. The chain uses TRBV14 and TRBJ2-1; 8 nucleotides match TRBD2. This CDR3 has 14 residues. V lost 4 bases and J lost 15; bases outside the gene matches: 14. CDR1 and CDR2 (germline): SGHDN, FVKESK. The CDR3 region is CASSLASSGAPGFF. The DNA of the CDR3 is TGTGCCAGCAGCCTGGCGAGTAGCGGGGCCCCCGGGTTCTTC.

The J gene is TRBJ1-1, the V gene TRBV6-5; tentatively, D is TRBD1 (5 bases). V lost 3 bases and J lost 3, with 14 bases in between. Per the germline V gene, CDR1 is MNHEY and CDR2 is SVGAGI. This CDR3 is 15 amino acids long. The CDR3 is CASSYFGGSDTEAFF. DNA of the CDR3: TGTGCCAGCAGTTATTTCGGGGGGAGCGACACTGAAGCTTTCTTT.

This chain joins TRBV10-3 and TRBJ2-7; weak D call: TRBD1 (6 bases). Trimming stripped 8 bases from V and 5 bases from J, with 16 bases between. Germline V gives CDR1 ENHRY, CDR2 SYGVKD. CDR3 length equals 13 residues. Written as DNA, the CDR3 is TGTGCCATCGCTAGGGAAGGGGGACACGAGCAGTACTTC. Encoded protein: CAIAREGGHEQYF.

V and J are TRBV19 and TRBJ1-5; TRBD1 is a possible D gene (5 bases). Germline CDR1 and CDR2: LNHDA and SQIVND (reference sequence). Trimming shortened V by 5 bases and J by 0 bases, and 11 bases separated the two germline ends. This CDR3 has 15 amino acids. The CDR3 coding sequence is TGTGCCAGTAGTTCCGGACACTATAGCAATCAGCCCCAGCATTTT. This translates into CASSSGHYSNQPQHF.

This chain uses TRBV12-5 with TRBJ2-5; no clear D. Trimming shortened V by 5 bases and J by 5 bases, and 9 bases separated the two germline ends. This CDR3 region has 12 residues. Germline V lookup: CDR1 LGHNT, CDR2 FRNRAP. The CDR3 reads CASGPVGETQYF. The CDR3 DNA follows: TGTGCTAGTGGTCCGGTCGGGGAGACCCAGTACTTC.

The genes are TRBV19 and TRBJ2-2; TRBD2 matches 10 bases. The V gene's germline CDR1 is LNHDA and CDR2 SQIVND (reference sequence). CDR3 size: 14 residues. With 7 bases clipped from V and 6 bases from J, the junction kept 5 bases outside the gene matches. CDR3 DNA: TGTGCCAGTATAAGCGGGGGGGTTCCCGGGGAGCTGTTTTTT. This encodes CASISGGVPGELFF.

The chain combines TRBV10-3 with TRBJ1-2; a possible D gene is TRBD1 (6 bases). The CDR3 totals 14 residues. The germline V gene encodes CDR1 ENHRY and CDR2 SYGVKD. The V end was cut by 7 bases, the J end by 1 base, with 13 bases between. Here the CDR3 DNA reads TGTGCCATCAAGCGGGACACCTTTAACTATGGCTACACCTTC. Its translation: CAIKRDTFNYGYTF.

The J gene is TRBJ1-1, the V gene TRBV28; D is unresolved. Germline assignment: CDR1 MDHEN and CDR2 SYDVKM. This CDR3 spans 14 amino acids. Trimming stripped 7 bases from V and 3 bases from J, with 15 bases between. Here the CDR3 reads CASITPSPYTEAFF. CDR3 bases: TGTGCCAGCATCACTCCCTCGCCCTACACTGAAGCTTTCTTT.

V usage is TRBV2 and J usage is TRBJ2-5, with D possibly being TRBD1 (7 bases). The germline V gene has CDR1 SNHLY and CDR2 FYNNEI. The CDR3 is 14 residues long. Trimming took off 11 bases at V and 4 bases at J, with 20 bases between the two ends. For the CDR3, the DNA is TGTGCCCCAGCGGGTCAGACAGGGCCAGAGACCCAGTACTTC. Its protein is CAPAGQTGPETQYF.

This clone showed up just a few times. The J gene is TRBJ1-6, the V gene TRBV5-1; 9 nucleotides agree with TRBD1. Germline CDR1 is SGHRS and CDR2 is YFSETQ. CDR3 size: 17 residues. Losses at the gene ends were 1 base for V and 7 bases for J; bases not matched to a gene: 9. The CDR3 DNA reads TGCGCCAGCAGCTTGCGTCCGGGGGGGACAGGGAATTCACCCCTCCACTTT. Translation gives CASSLRPGGTGNSPLHF.

CDR3 region: CASSEYRAYEQYF. The CDR3 region has the DNA TGTGCCAGCAGTGAATACAGGGCCTACGAGCAGTACTTC. The rearrangement uses TRBV6-1 and TRBJ2-5; D possibly corresponds to TRBD1 (6 bases). The DNA end is a closer match to TRBJ2-7, so the J assignment may be wrong. The CDR3 length is 13 residues. The germline gives CDR1 MNHNS, CDR2 SASEGT.

This rearrangement joins TRBV10-2 to TRBJ2-1; 9 bases fit TRBD1. Trimming cost V 6 bases and J 4 bases; bases outside gene matches: 7. The CDR3 covers 15 residues. Germline V gene lookup returns CDR1 WSHSY and CDR2 SAAADI. In DNA, the CDR3 is TGCGCCAGCAGGCTGGACAGGGGTCCTTACAATGAGCAGTTCTTC. Translating it yields CASRLDRGPYNEQFF.

This rearrangement joins TRBV7-9 to TRBJ1-2; 8 bases align to TRBD1. CDR3 length: 13 amino acids. The V gene's germline CDR1 is SEHNR and CDR2 FQNEAQ (reference sequence). The junction had 2 bases not matched to a gene; V was cut back by 2 bases and J by 6 bases. The CDR3 loop is CASSLKTGDGYTF. The DNA for the CDR3 is TGTGCCAGCAGCTTAAAGACAGGGGATGGCTACACCTTC.

This chain links TRBV5-1 with TRBJ1-4, with a tentative D call TRBD1 (6 bases). This CDR3 region has 14 residues. V was clipped by 4 bases and J by 3 bases, with 10 bases between them. Germline values: CDR1 SGHRS, CDR2 YFSETQ. This CDR3 is CASSPGAANEKLFF. In nucleotides, the CDR3 is TGCGCCAGCAGCCCAGGGGCAGCTAATGAAAAACTGTTTTTT.

This clone has just one count. The V gene is TRBV4-1, the J gene TRBJ2-5; D is ambiguous. The end of the DNA aligns better with TRBJ2-7, so the J call may be wrong. Germline lookup yields CDR1 MGHRA and CDR2 YSYEKL. The CDR3 consists of 16 residues. Here the CDR3 DNA reads TGCGCCAGCAGCCAAGTAGGAGTCCCGAATCGTTACGAGCAGTACTTC. This sequence encodes CASSQVGVPNRYEQYF.

The chain employs TRBV18 and TRBJ2-7; TRBD1 matches 8 bases. Looked up from germline, CDR1 is KGHSH and CDR2 is LQKENI. The CDR3 extends over 15 amino acids. The J segment lost 2 bases and the V segment lost 4 bases, leaving 7 bases of the junction unmatched. CDR3 region: CASSQGGQVTYEQYF. CDR3 nucleotide sequence: TGTGCCAGCTCACAGGGGGGACAGGTGACCTACGAGCAGTACTTC.

The table lists this clone with a few counts. This chain uses TRBV27 with TRBJ1-1; D is perhaps TRBD1 (5 bases). The germline V gene encodes CDR1 MNHEY and CDR2 SMNVEV (reference sequence). This CDR3 has 15 residues. Trimming stripped 5 bases from V and 5 bases from J, with 18 bases between. This chain's CDR3 is CASSTSGEGWTEAFF. In nucleotides, the CDR3 is TGTGCCAGCAGTACAAGCGGGGAGGGGTGGACTGAAGCTTTCTTT.

The chain uses TRBV6-4 and TRBJ2-7; a possible D gene is TRBD2 (6 bases). Trimming shortened V by 10 bases and J by 6 bases, and 19 bases separated the two germline ends. The CDR3 sequence is 13 residues long. CDR1 is MRHNA and CDR2 is SNTAGT in the germline V gene. The CDR3 protein is CATGVGGRGEQYF. In DNA, the CDR3 is TGTGCCACCGGGGTGGGGGGACGAGGCGAGCAGTACTTC.

The chain links TRBV28 to TRBJ1-6, with 8 positions matching TRBD1. Trimming cost V 6 bases and J 1 base; bases outside gene matches: 2. CDR3 length equals 15 residues. Per the germline V gene, CDR1 is MDHEN and CDR2 is SYDVKM. The DNA of the CDR3 is TGTGCCAGCAGGCAGGGGGCGTCCTATAATTCACCCCTCCACTTT. Translating gives CASRQGASYNSPLHF.

The chain has TRBV9 and TRBJ1-6, with D hard to call. Germline-derived CDR1 and CDR2 are SGDLS and YYNGEE. Trimming pared 2 bases from V and 9 bases from J, leaving 15 bases between. The CDR3 is 15 residues long. CDR3 coding DNA: TGTGCCAGCAGCGTCACAGCGGATGAAGGTTCACCCCTCCACTTT. It yields the protein CASSVTADEGSPLHF.